This T cell receptor beta chain was retrieved from a study of OX40 agonist ivuxolimab in advanced cancers. Study-wide background: Patients received the agonistic anti-OX40 (CD134) antibody ivuxolimab. Those treated in dose escalation had hepatocellular carcinoma, melanoma, renal cell cancer or head and neck cancer.

About this clone itself: What it recognizes is unknown.

With baseline, cycle 4 day 1, and cycle 7 day 1 as timepoints, blood was sampled. Study results and limitations: The investigators did not determine what antigen specificity the expanded peripheral T cells had.

Trimming stripped 1 base from V and 5 bases from J, with 11 bases between. The CDR3 extends over 15 amino acids. Germline CDR1 reads SGHDN; CDR2 reads FVKESK. Generated by immunoSEQ multiplex PCR, the TCRdb table keeps only in-frame clones and is missing some. The repertoire holds around 53,000 clones, with 85% as singletons. V and J are TRBV14 and TRBJ1-4; D possibly corresponds to TRBD1 (5 bases). The TCR was taken from an adult with an advanced solid tumor such as melanoma, head and neck, liver or kidney cancer. Sequencing used CD4+ or CD8+ T cells sorted from blood, obtained in a trial of the OX40 agonist ivuxolimab. DNA for the CDR3: TGTGCCAGCAGCCAAGTTGGGGGGAGAAATGAAAAACTGTTTTTT. This gives the protein CASSQVGGRNEKLFF. Using reference TRBV14 and TRBJ1-4 for the parts outside the CDR3, the full variable domain is EAGVTQFPSHSVIEKGQTVTLRCDPISGHDNLYWYRRVMGKEIKFLLHFVKESKQDESGMPNNRFLAERTGGTYSTLKVQPAELEDSGVYFCASSQVGGRNEKLFFGSGTQLSVL.